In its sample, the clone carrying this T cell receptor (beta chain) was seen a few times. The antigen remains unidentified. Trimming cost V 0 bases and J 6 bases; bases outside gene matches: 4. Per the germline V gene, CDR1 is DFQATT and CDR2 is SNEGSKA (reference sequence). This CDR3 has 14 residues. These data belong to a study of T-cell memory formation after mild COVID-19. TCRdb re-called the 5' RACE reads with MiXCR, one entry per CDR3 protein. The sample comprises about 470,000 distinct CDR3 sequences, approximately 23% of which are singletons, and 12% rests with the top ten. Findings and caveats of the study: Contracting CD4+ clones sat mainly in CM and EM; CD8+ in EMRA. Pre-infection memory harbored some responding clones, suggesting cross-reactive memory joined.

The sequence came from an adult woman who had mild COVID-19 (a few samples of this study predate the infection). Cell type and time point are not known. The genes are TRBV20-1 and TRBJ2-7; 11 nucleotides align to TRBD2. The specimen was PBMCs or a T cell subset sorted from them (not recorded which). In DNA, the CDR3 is TGCAGTGCTAGAGAACGGCTAGCGGGGGGCGAGCAGTACTTC. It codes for CSARERLAGGEQYF.